This paragraph covers one TCR beta chain sequence. The data were obtained in a study of cytomegalovirus exposure and HLA in healthy donors. The PCR was carried out with 60 Vbeta primers and 13 Jbeta primers. Only in-frame clones appear in the TCRdb table, and some are missing; sequencing was by immunoSEQ multiplex PCR. Here the sample spans just over 150,000 clones, around 77% being singletons. From germline, CDR1 is SGHNT and CDR2 YENEEA. This CDR3 has 15 residues. V shed 1 base and J 2 bases; nucleotides not matched to a gene: 4. The gene calls are TRBV11-3 and TRBJ2-7, with 8 bases lining up with TRBD1. Sequencing was performed on PBMCs. The TCR was taken from a young woman in good health and CMV-seronegative. CDR3 amino acids: CASSLGTGSTYEQYF. CDR3 nucleotides: TGTGCCAGCAGCTTAGGGACAGGGTCTACCTACGAGCAGTACTTC. The whole variable domain, remainder taken from reference TRBV11-3 and TRBJ2-7, is EAGVVQSPRYKIIEKKQPVAFWCNPISGHNTLYWYLQNLGQGPELLIRYENEEAVDDSQLPKDRFSAERLKGVDSTLKIQPAELGDSAVYLCASSLGTGSTYEQYFGPGTRLTVT.